This is a list of T cell receptor beta chains from one sample in a study of metastatic and nonmetastatic thyroid tumors. TCRdb redid the clone calls on the PCR reads using MiXCR. The sample lists about 8,000 clones, over 20% occurring once. The specimen sequenced was tumor tissue. The source of these receptors is a female donor with papillary thyroid cancer or a benign thyroid nodule (not recorded which). Some clones in this sample may be carry-over from other donors' samples. Both conserved end residues are part of each CDR3.

CDR3,V,J
CASSLAGGSPEAFF,TRBV7-9,TRBJ1-1
CASSIVHNSNQPQHF,TRBV19,TRBJ1-5
CASSDEASGAGGDEQFF,TRBV11-2,TRBJ2-1
CASSYGGSYEQYF,TRBV6-2/TRBV6-3,TRBJ2-7
CATSKGLAGVQETLYF,TRBV15,TRBJ2-5
CASSSRRGLGNTIYF,TRBV28,TRBJ1-3
CASSPGGDTQYF,TRBV7-2,TRBJ2-3
CASSTDPAPGQINKPQHF,TRBV19,TRBJ1-5
CASSLWSGVTDTQYF,TRBV12-3/TRBV12-4,TRBJ2-3
CASSYRVNTEAFF,TRBV6-5,TRBJ1-1
CASSQSPRGGNEQYF,TRBV16,TRBJ2-7
CASSDEASGGGGDEQFF,TRBV11-2,TRBJ2-1
CASSYSGTTGNTIYF,TRBV6-5,TRBJ1-3
CSVGSALASYNEQFF,TRBV20-1,TRBJ2-1
CASSFYLRRADVNYGYTF,TRBV27,TRBJ1-2
CSARWQGAEYGYTF,TRBV20-1,TRBJ1-2
CASSEGLEASYEQYF,TRBV9,TRBJ2-7
CASSHRTESAIYNEQFF,TRBV5-1,TRBJ2-1
CASSFGNSGSNEQFF,TRBV27,TRBJ2-1
CASSYSRVGTQYF,TRBV6-6,TRBJ2-5
CASTLWGGDEQYF,TRBV7-9,TRBJ2-7
CASSSYTEAFF,TRBV6-5,TRBJ1-1
CSARLTWYYGYTF,TRBV20-1,TRBJ1-2
CASSSFLNTEAFF,TRBV27,TRBJ1-1
CASSLKVSGEAFF,TRBV7-2,TRBJ1-1
CASSPSRVTKNIQYF,TRBV2,TRBJ2-4
CASSSIQRNTEAFF,TRBV6-5,TRBJ1-1
CASSRTGGSYEQYF,TRBV19,TRBJ2-7
CASSYRFANTGELFF,TRBV6-2/TRBV6-3,TRBJ2-2
CASSARLAGAKNIQYF,TRBV11-2,TRBJ2-4
CASSQAADGYTF,TRBV4-2,TRBJ1-2
CASSANRTRPNEQFF,TRBV6-1,TRBJ2-1
CASSPPSQGSNTEAFF,TRBV18,TRBJ1-1
CASSLSGIGSYEQYF,TRBV7-2,TRBJ2-7
CASSSLQGGCEAFF,TRBV5-1,TRBJ1-1
CASSDRLTGRGYTF,TRBV2,TRBJ1-2
CASSRSSVGAYEQYF,TRBV19,TRBJ2-7
CASRLLAAIPMNTEAFF,TRBV5-6,TRBJ1-1
CSARDYLAGLDNEQFF,TRBV20-1,TRBJ2-1
CASSERGRDRVGTEAFF,TRBV6-1,TRBJ1-1
CASSYRGQDGYTF,TRBV6-2/TRBV6-3,TRBJ1-2
CAISPQVGWETQYF,TRBV7-8,TRBJ2-5
CASSLTGGAGGEQFF,TRBV7-2,TRBJ2-1
CSVTFGRGVNYEQYF,TRBV29-1,TRBJ2-7
CASSLFGGWREVGTDTQYF,TRBV7-2,TRBJ2-3
CASSLDAPGRNSPLHF,TRBV11-3,TRBJ1-6
CASSEPPGQGPGELFF,TRBV6-1,TRBJ2-2
CASSSGQGASIFYEQYF,TRBV19,TRBJ2-7
CASIEQGITNTQYF,TRBV6-1,TRBJ2-3
CASSWGGTEPMITNEKLFF,TRBV5-6,TRBJ1-4
CASRSALNQPQHF,TRBV6-1,TRBJ1-5
CASSLSSAGRGGYTF,TRBV27,TRBJ1-2
CASSPDPYEDQFF,TRBV5-1,TRBJ2-1
CASSFKQGTNTGELFF,TRBV5-6,TRBJ2-2
CASSGTGDYNEQFF,TRBV9,TRBJ2-1
CASIPRQGCGQYF,TRBV11-3,TRBJ2-7
CAARAFGGYTF,TRBV19,TRBJ1-2
CASSLPTVPSYNEQFF,TRBV6-1,TRBJ2-1